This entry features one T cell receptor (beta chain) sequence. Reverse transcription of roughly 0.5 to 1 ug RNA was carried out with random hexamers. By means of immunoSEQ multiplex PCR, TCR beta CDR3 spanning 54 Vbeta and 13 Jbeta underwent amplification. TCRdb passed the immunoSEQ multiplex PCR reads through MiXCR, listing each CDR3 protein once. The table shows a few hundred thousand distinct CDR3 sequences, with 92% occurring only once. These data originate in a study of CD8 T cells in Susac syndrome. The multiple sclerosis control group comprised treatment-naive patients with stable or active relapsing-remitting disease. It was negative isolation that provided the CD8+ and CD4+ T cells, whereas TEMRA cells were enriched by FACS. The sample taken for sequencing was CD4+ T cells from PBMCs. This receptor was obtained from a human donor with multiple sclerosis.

Written as DNA, the CDR3 is TGTGCCAGTAGGAGAGAGACTAGCGTTAACAATGAGCAGTTCTTC. This codes for CASRRETSVNNEQFF. J is TRBJ2-1 and V is TRBV19; 8 nucleotides match TRBD2. V gave up 6 bases and J gave up 5 bases; unmatched junction bases: 9. The CDR3 is 15 amino acids. Germline V CDR1 and CDR2: LNHDA, SQIVND (reference sequence).